Listed below are T cell receptor beta chains from one sample, sequenced in a study of long-term antiretroviral therapy in people with HIV. Only in-frame clones appear in the TCRdb table, and some are missing; sequencing was by immunoSEQ multiplex PCR. The sample carries about 20,000 clones, over 75% recorded once. This specimen was unsorted PBMCs, taken about 4.6 years before starting antiretroviral therapy. The receptor set was obtained from a woman in her twenties or thirties with HIV. Both conserved end residues are part of each CDR3. The D gene is left open where the match is weak. The listing skips clone size in some rows; elsewhere it reads once, few, many or a size class.

v_gene: TRBV5-1; abundance: -; d_gene: -; j_gene: TRBJ1-1; len: 16; CDR3aa: CASSHGQLSMNTEAFF; CDR3nt: TGCGCCAGCAGCCACGGACAGTTAAGCATGAACACTGAAGCTTTCTTT
v_gene: TRBV10-3; abundance: -; d_gene: TRBD1; j_gene: TRBJ1-3; len: 13; CDR3aa: CAIRDSSGNTIYF; CDR3nt: TGTGCCATCCGGGACAGCTCTGGAAACACCATATATTTT
v_gene: TRBV11-3; abundance: -; d_gene: -; j_gene: TRBJ2-3; len: 14; CDR3aa: CASSLVGGQDTQYF; CDR3nt: TGTGCCAGCAGCTTAGTGGGGGGGCAAGATACGCAGTATTTT
v_gene: TRBV4-1; abundance: -; d_gene: -; j_gene: TRBJ1-5; len: 18; CDR3aa: CASSQEAFGGNSNQPQHF; CDR3nt: TGCGCCAGCAGCCAAGAGGCCTTCGGGGGAAATAGCAATCAGCCCCAGCATTTT
v_gene: TRBV9; abundance: -; d_gene: -; j_gene: TRBJ1-2; len: 15; CDR3aa: CASSVAGGVNYGYTF; CDR3nt: TGTGCCAGCAGCGTAGCTGGGGGAGTAAACTATGGCTACACCTTC
v_gene: TRBV6-1; abundance: -; d_gene: TRBD1; j_gene: TRBJ1-3; len: 15; CDR3aa: CASSEPPGQGNTIYF; CDR3nt: TGTGCCAGCAGTGAACCGCCGGGACAGGGAAACACCATATATTTT
v_gene: TRBV27; abundance: -; d_gene: TRBD1; j_gene: TRBJ1-2; len: 14; CDR3aa: CASSPQWTGGGYTF; CDR3nt: TGTGCCAGCAGTCCGCAGTGGACAGGGGGCGGCTACACCTTC
v_gene: TRBV5-1; abundance: once; d_gene: -; j_gene: TRBJ1-2; len: 14; CDR3aa: CASSLEGRSYGYTF; CDR3nt: TGCGCCAGCAGCTTGGAGGGACGGAGCTATGGCTACACCTTC
v_gene: TRBV18; abundance: -; d_gene: TRBD1; j_gene: TRBJ1-2; len: 16; CDR3aa: CASSLIPGQSNYGYTF; CDR3nt: TGTGCCAGCTCACTAATACCGGGACAGTCTAACTATGGCTACACCTTC
v_gene: TRBV7-8; abundance: -; d_gene: TRBD1; j_gene: TRBJ1-3; len: 18; CDR3aa: CASSSVNLGQGSGNTIYF; CDR3nt: TGTGCCAGCAGCTCCGTAAATTTAGGACAGGGCTCTGGAAACACCATATATTTT
v_gene: TRBV30; abundance: -; d_gene: -; j_gene: TRBJ1-3; len: 17; CDR3aa: CAWSVASGEVSGNTIYF; CDR3nt: TGTGCCTGGAGTGTGGCCTCAGGGGAGGTATCTGGAAACACCATATATTTT
v_gene: TRBV4-3; abundance: few; d_gene: -; j_gene: TRBJ2-7; len: 13; CDR3aa: CASSHRVGYEQYF; CDR3nt: TGCGCCAGCAGCCATAGGGTAGGCTACGAGCAGTACTTC
v_gene: TRBV7-6; abundance: once; d_gene: -; j_gene: TRBJ2-7; len: 18; CDR3aa: CASSLGGVGRGGSYEQYF; CDR3nt: TGTGCCAGCAGCTTAGGTGGGGTGGGCAGGGGGGGCTCCTACGAGCAGTACTTC
v_gene: TRBV9; abundance: -; d_gene: TRBD1; j_gene: TRBJ2-2; len: 16; CDR3aa: CASSVRTGGNTGELFF; CDR3nt: TGTGCCAGCAGCGTTCGGACAGGGGGGAACACCGGGGAGCTGTTTTTT
v_gene: TRBV6-6; abundance: -; d_gene: TRBD1; j_gene: TRBJ2-1; len: 15; CDR3aa: CASSYGTGGGNEQFF; CDR3nt: TGTGCCAGCAGTTACGGGACAGGGGGTGGGAATGAGCAGTTCTTC
v_gene: TRBV2; abundance: -; d_gene: TRBD1; j_gene: TRBJ2-7; len: 13; CDR3aa: CASIQGESYEQYF; CDR3nt: TGTGCCAGCATCCAGGGGGAGAGCTACGAGCAGTACTTC
v_gene: TRBV7-2; abundance: -; d_gene: TRBD1; j_gene: TRBJ1-2; len: 14; CDR3aa: CASSPQGARNGYTF; CDR3nt: TGTGCCAGCAGCCCACAGGGGGCGCGGAATGGCTACACCTTC
v_gene: TRBV5-1; abundance: -; d_gene: -; j_gene: TRBJ1-1; len: 16; CDR3aa: CASSLGGLLMNTEAFF; CDR3nt: TGCGCCAGCAGCTTGGGGGGGTTGTTAATGAACACTGAAGCTTTCTTT